The rows below give T cell receptor beta chains drawn from one sample of a study of cytomegalovirus exposure and HLA in healthy donors. Assay: immunoSEQ multiplex PCR; the TCRdb copy retains only in-frame clones and omits some. This sample's table reports 130,000 to 150,000 clones. Sequencing was carried out using PBMCs. The origin of the receptors is a male donor in good health and CMV-seronegative. Each CDR3 is given with its conserved first and last residue. The D gene is left open where the match is weak.

TRBV9,TRBJ2-7,TRBD2,TGTGCCAGCAGCGTAGGGGTTAGCGGGACCTCCTACGAGCAGTACTTC,CASSVGVSGTSYEQYF
TRBV19,TRBJ2-7,.,TGTGCCAGTAGTATTAGGGCCACAGGCGGCTACGAGCAGTACTTC,CASSIRATGGYEQYF
TRBV7-9,TRBJ2-5,.,TGTGCCAGCTCGGAGGGAAAAAAAGAGACCCAGTACTTC,CASSEGKKETQYF
TRBV29-1,TRBJ2-5,.,TGCAGCGTTGGGAGGCGGCTGCTAAAAGAGACCCAGTACTTC,CSVGRRLLKETQYF
TRBV2,TRBJ2-5,TRBD1,TGTGCCAGCAAAAGGGGGCGGACCCAAGAGACCCAGTACTTC,CASKRGRTQETQYF
TRBV5-6,TRBJ1-2,TRBD1,TGTGCCAGCAGCTTTCGGACAGGCATCAACGGCTACACCTTC,CASSFRTGINGYTF
TRBV18,TRBJ1-5,.,TGTGCCAGCTCACCATTGGCGGGCCTGTATCAGCCCCAGCATTTT,CASSPLAGLYQPQHF
TRBV11-2,TRBJ1-1,TRBD1,TGTGCCAGCAGCTTTGACAGGGTCGACACTGAAGCTTTCTTT,CASSFDRVDTEAFF
TRBV4-3,TRBJ1-2,TRBD1,TGCGCCAGCAGCCACGGGACAGGGCTCGACCTAAGCTATGGCTACACCTTC,CASSHGTGLDLSYGYTF
TRBV29-1,TRBJ2-3,TRBD1,TGCAGCGTTGAGACAGGGTTCGACGGGACAGATACGCAGTATTTT,CSVETGFDGTDTQYF
TRBV5-1,TRBJ2-5,.,TGCGCCAGCAGCTTGGCCGGGGAGACCCAGTACTTC,CASSLAGETQYF
TRBV5-4,TRBJ1-1,.,TGTGCCAGCAGCTTGGTGACGGAGTACACTGAAGCTTTCTTT,CASSLVTEYTEAFF
TRBV6-6,TRBJ2-7,.,TGTGCCAGCAAAAACAGCCCCTACGAGCAGTACTTC,CASKNSPYEQYF
TRBV9,TRBJ1-1,TRBD1,TGTGCCAGCAGCGGGTCTTTGGGACAGGGAAGGACTGAAGCTTTCTTT,CASSGSLGQGRTEAFF
TRBV30,TRBJ1-3,.,TGTGCCTGGAGAGGGCGACAGCCAACTGGTTATGGAAACACCATATATTTT,CAWRGRQPTGYGNTIYF
TRBV28,TRBJ1-3,.,TGTGCCAGCAGTTTCACCAGATTCATATATTTT,CASSFTRFIYF
TRBV4-2,TRBJ2-7,TRBD1,TGTGCCAGCAGCCAAGATCAAGGGACAGGACAGCCCTACGAGCAGTACTTC,CASSQDQGTGQPYEQYF
TRBV2,TRBJ1-3,.,TGTGCCAGCAGGGGCCCGGGGGAGGATGAAACTGGAAACACCATATATTTT,CASRGPGEDETGNTIYF
TRBV5-1,TRBJ1-1,.,TGCGCCAGCACCGGGACACTAAGCAACACTGAAGCTTTCTTT,CASTGTLSNTEAFF
TRBV20-1,TRBJ2-3,TRBD2,TGCAGTGCTAACCTAGCGGGTACGCAGTATTTT,CSANLAGTQYF
TRBV27,TRBJ1-5,TRBD1,TGTGCCAGCAGGGGGACAGGGGTACAGCCCCAGCATTTT,CASRGTGVQPQHF
TRBV28,TRBJ1-5,.,TGTGCCAGCAGTTTAACGTTCAGGAACAATCAGCCCCAGCATTTT,CASSLTFRNNQPQHF
TRBV18,TRBJ1-5,.,TGTGCCAGCTCAGACACAGGGAATAGCAATCAGCCCCAGCATTTT,CASSDTGNSNQPQHF
TRBV30,TRBJ1-2,.,TGTGCCTGGAGGTCTCCCAGGGAACTCTATGGCTACACCTTC,CAWRSPRELYGYTF
TRBV30,TRBJ1-3,.,TGTGCCTGGAGTGTACGAAAGGGGGCTGGAAACACCATATATTTT,CAWSVRKGAGNTIYF
TRBV15,TRBJ1-1,.,TGTGCCACCAGCACGCGACAGTCCATGAACACTGAAGCTTTCTTT,CATSTRQSMNTEAFF
TRBV28,TRBJ2-7,.,TGTGCCAGCGGGGGGGCCACCGGCTACGAGCAGTACTTC,CASGGATGYEQYF
TRBV4-2,TRBJ2-1,.,TGTGCCAGCAGCCAAGTGGGCGATGAGCAGTTCTTC,CASSQVGDEQFF
TRBV30,TRBJ2-3,TRBD1,TGTGCCTGGACACCCCAGGGGGTTGGAACAGATACGCAGTATTTT,CAWTPQGVGTDTQYF
TRBV19,TRBJ1-2,.,TGTGCCAGTAGTAACCGGGACACTACTAACTATGGCTACACCTTC,CASSNRDTTNYGYTF
TRBV18,TRBJ2-7,.,TGTGCCAGCTCACCAGGGCCAGGGAAAGGGAAAGGATCCTACGAGCAGTACTTC,CASSPGPGKGKGSYEQYF
TRBV11-2,TRBJ2-7,TRBD2,TGTGCCAGCAGTGACGGGGGGTCCTACGAGCAGTACTTC,CASSDGGSYEQYF
TRBV27,TRBJ1-2,TRBD1,TGTGCCAGCAGTTTAGTGGGACAGGGGTACGGCTACACCTTC,CASSLVGQGYGYTF
TRBV2,TRBJ2-2,TRBD1,TGTGCCAGCTTCGGGGACAGGCTCGGGGAGCTGTTTTTT,CASFGDRLGELFF
TRBV18,TRBJ2-7,.,TGTGCCAGCTCATCCTCCACCTACGAGCAGTACTTC,CASSSSTYEQYF
TRBV7-7,TRBJ2-5,.,TGTGCCAGCAGCCCGGGGCCAGCGGGAGAGACCCAGTACTTC,CASSPGPAGETQYF
TRBV6-5,TRBJ1-2,.,TGTGCCAGCAGCCCCAACGAGAACTATGGCTACACCTTC,CASSPNENYGYTF
TRBV18,TRBJ1-2,TRBD1,TGTGCCAGCTCACCCCAGACAGGGGCGGATTATGGCTACACCTTC,CASSPQTGADYGYTF
TRBV6-5,TRBJ2-1,TRBD2,TGTGCCAGCAGTTACTCGGGTAGCGGGAGACTCAATGAGCAGTTCTTC,CASSYSGSGRLNEQFF
TRBV27,TRBJ2-7,TRBD2,TGTGCCAGCAGTTTTACTAGCGGATCCTACGAGCAGTACTTC,CASSFTSGSYEQYF
TRBV7-6,TRBJ1-1,.,TGTGCCAGCAGCTTATATGCTACCACTGAAGCTTTCTTT,CASSLYATTEAFF
TRBV11-1,TRBJ2-3,TRBD2,TGTGCCAGCAGCGCGGCAGCGGGGGGGGAAACGCAGTATTTT,CASSAAAGGETQYF
TRBV7-8,TRBJ1-5,TRBD1,TGTGCCAGCAGCCAAGTAGACAGGGTCGGGCAGCCCCAGCATTTT,CASSQVDRVGQPQHF
TRBV7-7,TRBJ2-7,TRBD1,TGTGCTAAGTCGACCGGGACAGGGCATGATTGCCTCTCCTACGAGCAGTACTTC,CAKSTGTGHDCLSYEQYF
TRBV4-3,TRBJ2-5,.,TGCGCCAGCAGCCAATTTGGAGGAGAGACCCAGTACTTC,CASSQFGGETQYF
TRBV7-9,TRBJ2-7,.,TGTGCCAGCAGCTTAGCTGCCCTTTCCTACGAGCAGTACTTC,CASSLAALSYEQYF
TRBV19,TRBJ2-3,.,TGTGCCAGTAGTCCCCCCCGGGTAACAGATACGCAGTATTTT,CASSPPRVTDTQYF
TRBV6-5,TRBJ2-2,TRBD1,TGTGCCAGCAGGGACAGGGGGCGCCTAACCGGGGAGCTGTTTTTT,CASRDRGRLTGELFF
TRBV19,TRBJ1-6,.,TGTGCCAGTAGTATATTCCAGGGTAGTAATTCACCCCTCCACTTT,CASSIFQGSNSPLHF
TRBV25-1,TRBJ2-7,TRBD2,TGTGCCAGCAGTGAATCGGGACTAGCCCACGAGCAGTACTTC,CASSESGLAHEQYF